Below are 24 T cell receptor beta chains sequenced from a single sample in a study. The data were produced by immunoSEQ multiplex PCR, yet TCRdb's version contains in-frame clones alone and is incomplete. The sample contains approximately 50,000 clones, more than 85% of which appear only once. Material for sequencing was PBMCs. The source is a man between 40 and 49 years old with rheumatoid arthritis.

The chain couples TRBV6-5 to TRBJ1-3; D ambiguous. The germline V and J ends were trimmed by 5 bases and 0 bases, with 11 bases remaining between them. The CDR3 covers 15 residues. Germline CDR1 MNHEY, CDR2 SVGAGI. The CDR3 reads CASSRGSGSGNTIYF. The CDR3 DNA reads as TGTGCCAGCAGTCGGGGTTCCGGCTCTGGAAACACCATATATTTT.

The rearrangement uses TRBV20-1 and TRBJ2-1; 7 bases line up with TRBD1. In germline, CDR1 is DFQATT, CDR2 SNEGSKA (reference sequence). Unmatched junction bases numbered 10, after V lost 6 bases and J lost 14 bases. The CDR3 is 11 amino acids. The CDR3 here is CSAPTPGGEFF. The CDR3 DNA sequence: TGCAGTGCCCCGACCCCAGGGGGAGAGTTCTTC.

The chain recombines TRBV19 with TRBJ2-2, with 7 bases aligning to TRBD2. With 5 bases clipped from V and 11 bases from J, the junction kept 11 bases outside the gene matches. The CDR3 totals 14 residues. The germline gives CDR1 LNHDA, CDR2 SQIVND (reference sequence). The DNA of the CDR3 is TGTGCCAGTAGTGTACGTAGGCCGGGAGGAGAGCTGTTTTTT. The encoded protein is CASSVRRPGGELFF. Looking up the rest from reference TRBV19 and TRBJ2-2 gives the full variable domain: DGGITQSPKYLFRKEGQNVTLSCEQNLNHDAMYWYRQDPGQGLRLIYYSQIVNDFQKGDIAEGYSVSREKKESFPLTVTSAQKNPTAFYLCASSVRRPGGELFFGEGSRLTVL.

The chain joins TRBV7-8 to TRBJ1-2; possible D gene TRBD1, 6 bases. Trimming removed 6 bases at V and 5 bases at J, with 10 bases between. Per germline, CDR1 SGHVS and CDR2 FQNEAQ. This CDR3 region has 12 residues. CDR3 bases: TGTGCCAGCAGTCAACAGGGTTATGGCTACACCTTC. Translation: CASSQQGYGYTF.

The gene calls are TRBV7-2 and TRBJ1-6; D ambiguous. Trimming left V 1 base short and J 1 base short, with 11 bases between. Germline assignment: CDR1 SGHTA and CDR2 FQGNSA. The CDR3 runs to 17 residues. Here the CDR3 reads CASSLGGIVSYNSPLHF. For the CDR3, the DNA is TGTGCCAGCAGCTTAGGGGGAATTGTGTCCTATAATTCACCCCTCCACTTT. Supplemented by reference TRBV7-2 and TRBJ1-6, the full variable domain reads GAGVSQSPSNKVTEKGKDVELRCDPISGHTALYWYRQSLGQGLEFLIYFQGNSAPDKSGLPSDRFSAERTGGSVSTLTIQRTQQEDSAVYLCASSLGGIVSYNSPLHFGNGTRLTVT.

For the CDR3, the DNA is TGTGCCTGGAGTGTAAGCCGCCTTTTAGGAAACACCATATATTTT. Its translation: CAWSVSRLLGNTIYF. This chain connects TRBV30 to TRBJ1-3; D gene uncertain. CDR1 is GTSNPN, CDR2 SVGIG, per germline (reference sequence). V lost 0 bases and J 4 bases, leaving 13 bases between the germline ends. This CDR3 has 15 amino acids.

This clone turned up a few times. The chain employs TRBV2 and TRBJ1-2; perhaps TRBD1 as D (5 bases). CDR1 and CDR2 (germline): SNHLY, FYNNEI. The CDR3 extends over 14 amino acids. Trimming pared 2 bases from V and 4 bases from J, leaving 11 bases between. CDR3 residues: CASSEQGGIYGYTF. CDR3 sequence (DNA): TGTGCCAGCAGTGAACAGGGCGGGATCTATGGCTACACCTTC.

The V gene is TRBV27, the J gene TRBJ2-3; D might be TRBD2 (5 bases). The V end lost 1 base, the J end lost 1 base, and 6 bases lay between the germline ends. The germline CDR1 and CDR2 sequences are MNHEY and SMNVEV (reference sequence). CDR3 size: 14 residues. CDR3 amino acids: CASSLWTGTDTQYF. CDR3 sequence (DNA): TGTGCCAGCAGTTTATGGACTGGCACAGATACGCAGTATTTT.

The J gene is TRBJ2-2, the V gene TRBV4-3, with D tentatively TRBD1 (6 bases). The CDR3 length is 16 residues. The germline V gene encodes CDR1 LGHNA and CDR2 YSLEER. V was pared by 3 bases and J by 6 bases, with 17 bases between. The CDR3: CASSQGFQGYAGELFF. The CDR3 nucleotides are TGCGCCAGCAGCCAGGGCTTTCAGGGGTATGCCGGGGAGCTGTTTTTT.

CDR3 in amino acids: CATSGLAGDPDTQYF. The CDR3 bases are TGTGCCACCAGTGGCCTAGCGGGAGACCCAGATACGCAGTATTTT. The V and J genes are TRBV24-1 and TRBJ2-3; 10 bases are shared with TRBD2. The ends lost 5 bases at V and 4 bases at J; junction bases unmatched: 5. This CDR3 is built from 15 residues. Looked up from germline, CDR1 is KGHDR and CDR2 is SFDVKD.

CDR3 coding DNA: TGTGCCACCGCTAAGATTTGGGGGCAGGGTTCACCCCTCCACTTT. Protein product: CATAKIWGQGSPLHF. The gene calls are TRBV19 and TRBJ1-6; possibly TRBD1 for D (6 bases). This CDR3 spans 15 amino acids. The V gene lost 10 bases and the J gene lost 9 bases, with 22 bases spanning the gap. The germline CDR1 and CDR2 sequences are LNHDA and SQIVND (reference sequence).

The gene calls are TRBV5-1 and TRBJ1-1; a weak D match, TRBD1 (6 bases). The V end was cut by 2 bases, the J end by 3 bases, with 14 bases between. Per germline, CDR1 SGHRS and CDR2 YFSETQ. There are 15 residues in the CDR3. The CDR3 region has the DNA TGCGCCAGCAGCTTTAACACGGGGGGCGACACTGAAGCTTTCTTT. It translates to CASSFNTGGDTEAFF.

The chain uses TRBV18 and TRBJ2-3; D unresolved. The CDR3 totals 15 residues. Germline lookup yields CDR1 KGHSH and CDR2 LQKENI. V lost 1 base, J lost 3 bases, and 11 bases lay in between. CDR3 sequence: CASSPRADMTDTQYF. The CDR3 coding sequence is TGTGCCAGCTCACCACGGGCAGACATGACAGATACGCAGTATTTT. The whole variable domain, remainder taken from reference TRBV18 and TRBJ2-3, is NAGVMQNPRHLVRRRGQEARLRCSPMKGHSHVYWYRQLPEEGLKFMVYLQKENIIDESGMPKERFSAEFPKEGPSILRIQQVVRGDSAAYFCASSPRADMTDTQYFGPGTRLTVL.

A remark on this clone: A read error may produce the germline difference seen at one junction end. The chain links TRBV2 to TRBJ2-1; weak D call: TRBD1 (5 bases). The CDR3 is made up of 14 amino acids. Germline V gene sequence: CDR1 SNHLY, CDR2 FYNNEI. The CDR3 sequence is CAGSRQQSYNEQFF. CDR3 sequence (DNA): TGTGCCGGCAGCAGACAGCAGTCCTACAATGAGCAGTTCTTC. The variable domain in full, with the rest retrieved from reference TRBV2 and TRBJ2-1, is EPEVTQTPSHQVTQMGQEVILRCVPISNHLYFYWYRQILGQKVEFLVSFYNNEISEKSEIFDDQFSVERPDGSNFTLKIRSTKLEDSAMYFCAGSRQQSYNEQFFGPGTRLTVL.

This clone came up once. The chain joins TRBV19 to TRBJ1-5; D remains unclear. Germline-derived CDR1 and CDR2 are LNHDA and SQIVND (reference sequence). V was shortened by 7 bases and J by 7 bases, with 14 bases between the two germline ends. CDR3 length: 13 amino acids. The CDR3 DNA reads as TGTGCCAGTAATAACCAAATCTGGCAGCCCCAGCATTTT. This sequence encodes CASNNQIWQPQHF.

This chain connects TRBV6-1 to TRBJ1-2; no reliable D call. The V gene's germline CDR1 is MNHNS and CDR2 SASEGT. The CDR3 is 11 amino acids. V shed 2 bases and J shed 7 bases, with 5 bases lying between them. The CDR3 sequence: CASSEWSGYTF. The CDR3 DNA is TGTGCCAGCAGTGAATGGTCTGGCTACACCTTC.

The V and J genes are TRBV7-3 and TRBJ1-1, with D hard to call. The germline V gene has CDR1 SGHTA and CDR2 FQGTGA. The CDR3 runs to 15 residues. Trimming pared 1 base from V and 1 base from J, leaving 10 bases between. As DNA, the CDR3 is TGTGCCAGCAGCTTAATGGCAGGTCAGAACACTGAAGCTTTCTTT. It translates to CASSLMAGQNTEAFF.

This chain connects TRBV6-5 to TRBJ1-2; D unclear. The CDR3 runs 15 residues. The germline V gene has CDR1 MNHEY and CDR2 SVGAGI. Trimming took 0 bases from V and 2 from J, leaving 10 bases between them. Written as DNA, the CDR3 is TGTGCCAGCAGTTACTCCCGGCCCGGGAACTATGGCTACACCTTC. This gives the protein CASSYSRPGNYGYTF.

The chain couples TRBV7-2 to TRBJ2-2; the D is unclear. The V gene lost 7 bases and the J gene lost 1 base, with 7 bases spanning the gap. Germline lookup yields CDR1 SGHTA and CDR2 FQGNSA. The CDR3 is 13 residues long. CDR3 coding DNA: TGTGCCAGCACTCGACTGAACACCGGGGAGCTGTTTTTT. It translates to CASTRLNTGELFF.

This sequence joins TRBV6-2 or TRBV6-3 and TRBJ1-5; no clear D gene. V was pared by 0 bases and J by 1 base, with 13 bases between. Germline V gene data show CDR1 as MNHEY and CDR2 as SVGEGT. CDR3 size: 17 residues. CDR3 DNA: TGTGCCAGCAGTTACTCTTCGGGCTTTGAGAGCAATCAGCCCCAGCATTTT. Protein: CASSYSSGFESNQPQHF.

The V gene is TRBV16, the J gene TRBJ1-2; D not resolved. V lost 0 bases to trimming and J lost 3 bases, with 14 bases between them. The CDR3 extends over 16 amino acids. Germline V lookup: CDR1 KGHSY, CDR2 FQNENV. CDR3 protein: CASSQSGQQEHYGYTF. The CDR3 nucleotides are TGTGCCAGCAGCCAATCTGGGCAGCAGGAGCACTATGGCTACACCTTC. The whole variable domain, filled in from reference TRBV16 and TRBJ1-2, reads GEEVAQTPKHLVRGEGQKAKLYCAPIKGHSYVFWYQQVLKNEFKFLISFQNENVFDETGMPKERFSAKCLPNSPCSLEIQATKLEDSAVYFCASSQSGQQEHYGYTFGSGTRLTVV.

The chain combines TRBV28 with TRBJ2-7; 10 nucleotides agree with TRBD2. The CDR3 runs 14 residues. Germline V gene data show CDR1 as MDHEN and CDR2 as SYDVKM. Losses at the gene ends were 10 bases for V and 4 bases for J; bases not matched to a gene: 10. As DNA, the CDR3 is TGTGCCAACAGCCCTAGCGGGAGTCTTTACGAGCAGTACTTC. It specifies CANSPSGSLYEQYF.

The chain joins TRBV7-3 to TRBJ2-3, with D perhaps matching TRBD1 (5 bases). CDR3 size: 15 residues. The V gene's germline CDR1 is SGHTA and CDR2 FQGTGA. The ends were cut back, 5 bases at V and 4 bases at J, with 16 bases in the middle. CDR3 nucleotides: TGTGCCAGCAGCCCGGAAGGCAGGGCAGCAGATACGCAGTATTTT. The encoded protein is CASSPEGRAADTQYF.

The chain's CDR3 is CASSAFGDAGNTIYF. DNA for the CDR3: TGTGCCAGCAGTGCGTTTGGGGACGCGGGAAACACCATATATTTT. The chain joins TRBV2 to TRBJ1-3; D is possibly TRBD1 (5 bases). Trimming took off 4 bases at V and 4 bases at J, with 14 bases between the two ends. Looked up from germline, CDR1 is SNHLY and CDR2 is FYNNEI. The CDR3 is made up of 15 amino acids.